Listed below are T cell receptor beta chains from one sample, sequenced in a study of blood T cell repertoires in COVID-19. Repertoires were generated with immunoSEQ multiplex PCR, while TCRdb's copy carries only in-frame clones and drops some. The sample gives roughly 78,000 clones, approximately 86% of which show up once; around 30% is in the top ten. Source material: peripheral blood. The receptors were sampled from a man in his forties or fifties with acute or convalescent COVID-19. Both conserved end residues are part of each CDR3. D genes are given only for firm matches. Clone size is given for some rows only: seen once, a few or many times, or a class if the clone is expanded.

D: .
V: TRBV29-1
size: .
J: TRBJ1-1
DNA: TGCAGCGTCTGGGGAGGGAACACTGAAGCTTTCTTT
CDR3: CSVWGGNTEAFF

D: TRBD2
V: TRBV18
size: .
J: TRBJ2-7
DNA: TGTGCCAGCTCACCACCCGGGAATAGCGGGGTTTTGTACTTC
CDR3: CASSPPGNSGVLYF

D: TRBD2
V: TRBV3-1/TRBV3-2
size: .
J: TRBJ2-5
DNA: TGTGCCAGCAGCCAAGTTCTAGCGGGGGGGCAGTCAGAGACCCAGTACTTC
CDR3: CASSQVLAGGQSETQYF

D: .
V: TRBV7-6
size: .
J: TRBJ1-6
DNA: TGTGCCAGCAGCTTAGGCGCGGGGGTAAATTCACCCCTCCACTTT
CDR3: CASSLGAGVNSPLHF

D: .
V: TRBV6-1
size: .
J: TRBJ2-1
DNA: TGTGCCAGCAGTGAAATGCCGACAGGGAGGAATGAGCAGTTCTTC
CDR3: CASSEMPTGRNEQFF

D: TRBD1
V: TRBV3-1/TRBV3-2
size: few
J: TRBJ1-2
DNA: TGTGCCAGCAGCCAAGTAGCAGGGGGCGCCGGCTACACCTTC
CDR3: CASSQVAGGAGYTF

D: .
V: TRBV25-1
size: .
J: TRBJ1-3
DNA: TGTGCCAGCAGGGAACAGGGCTCTGGAAACACCATATATTTT
CDR3: CASREQGSGNTIYF

D: .
V: TRBV9
size: .
J: TRBJ1-3
DNA: TGTGCCAGCACCCCGGGAGGTGGAAACACCATATATTTT
CDR3: CASTPGGGNTIYF

D: .
V: TRBV24-1
size: .
J: TRBJ2-1
DNA: TGTGCCACCAGTGATCCTACAGGGGAGGTCTACAATGAGCAGTTCTTC
CDR3: CATSDPTGEVYNEQFF

D: TRBD1
V: TRBV7-9
size: .
J: TRBJ1-5
DNA: TGTGCCAGCGGAGGGGGCGCGGATAGGAATCAGCCCCAGCATTTT
CDR3: CASGGGADRNQPQHF

D: .
V: TRBV2
size: few
J: TRBJ2-1
DNA: TGTGCCAGCAGTGAGTATAGAACCAATGAGCAGTTCTTC
CDR3: CASSEYRTNEQFF

D: .
V: TRBV10-3
size: .
J: TRBJ1-4
DNA: TGTGCCATCAGTGGGGAAGGGGCTGAAAAACTGTTTTTT
CDR3: CAISGEGAEKLFF

D: .
V: TRBV5-1
size: .
J: TRBJ2-7
DNA: TGCGCCAGCAGCTTGGACGGGTATACCTACGAGCAGTACTTC
CDR3: CASSLDGYTYEQYF

D: TRBD1
V: TRBV6-5
size: .
J: TRBJ1-1
DNA: TGTGCCAGCAGTCCCCTAGGGACAGCGAACACTGAAGCTTTCTTT
CDR3: CASSPLGTANTEAFF

D: .
V: TRBV25-1
size: .
J: TRBJ2-4
DNA: TGTGCCAGCAGTCCCCCACAAGGAGGAGGATTCAACATTCAGTACTTC
CDR3: CASSPPQGGGFNIQYF

D: .
V: TRBV6-5
size: .
J: TRBJ1-5
DNA: TGTGCCAGCCGGCGGCTTAGAGGCAATCAGCCCCAGCATTTT
CDR3: CASRRLRGNQPQHF

D: .
V: TRBV7-2
size: .
J: TRBJ1-1
DNA: TGTGCCAGCAGCCCCCCCCAGGTGGGCACTGAAGCTTTCTTT
CDR3: CASSPPQVGTEAFF

D: .
V: TRBV11-1
size: .
J: TRBJ2-4
DNA: TGTGCCAGCAGCCCGGACAGAAACATTCAGTACTTC
CDR3: CASSPDRNIQYF

D: TRBD2
V: TRBV19
size: .
J: TRBJ2-3
DNA: TGTGCCAGCCTGGGACTAGCGGGGGGGCCTAGCACAGATACGCAGTATTTT
CDR3: CASLGLAGGPSTDTQYF

D: TRBD2
V: TRBV5-1
size: few
J: TRBJ2-3
DNA: TGCGCCAGCAGCTGGGGACTAGCGGGGGGTTCGGTCACAGATACGCAGTATTTT
CDR3: CASSWGLAGGSVTDTQYF

D: TRBD1
V: TRBV28
size: .
J: TRBJ2-5
DNA: TGTGCCAGCTGGGGACAGGGGAAGGAGGAGACCCAGTACTTC
CDR3: CASWGQGKEETQYF

D: TRBD2
V: TRBV27
size: .
J: TRBJ2-3
DNA: TGTGCCAGCGCGATTCTAGCGGGGGTCCCTAGCACAGATACGCAGTATTTT
CDR3: CASAILAGVPSTDTQYF

D: .
V: TRBV7-9
size: .
J: TRBJ1-2
DNA: TGTGCCAGCAGCCCCAGGGCGTTTGGCTACACCTTC
CDR3: CASSPRAFGYTF

D: .
V: TRBV18
size: once
J: TRBJ1-4
DNA: TGTGCCAGCTCACCCGACCTACAGTTAACTAATGAAAAACTGTTTTTT
CDR3: CASSPDLQLTNEKLFF

D: .
V: TRBV20-1
size: .
J: TRBJ1-1
DNA: TGCAGTGCTAGTCCTTCAGGGTTGATGAACACTGAAGCTTTCTTT
CDR3: CSASPSGLMNTEAFF

D: .
V: TRBV9
size: .
J: TRBJ2-2
DNA: TGTGCCAGCAGCGTAGACGGGGGTCTGAACACCGGGGAGCTGTTTTTT
CDR3: CASSVDGGLNTGELFF

D: TRBD2
V: TRBV7-9
size: .
J: TRBJ2-5
DNA: TGTGCCAGCAGCTCCACTAGCGGGGGGGCCCTCGGAGAGACCCAGTACTTC
CDR3: CASSSTSGGALGETQYF

D: .
V: TRBV19
size: .
J: TRBJ1-2
DNA: TGTGCCAGCAAAATCCAGGGCAGGCACGATGACTACACCTTC
CDR3: CASKIQGRHDDYTF

D: .
V: TRBV9
size: .
J: TRBJ2-3
DNA: TGTGCCAGCAGCGTAGAAGCTAGCCGGAGGTCAGATACGCAGTATTTT
CDR3: CASSVEASRRSDTQYF

D: .
V: TRBV9
size: once
J: TRBJ2-5
DNA: TGTGCCAGCAGCGTAGCGGAGACCCAGTACTTC
CDR3: CASSVAETQYF

D: TRBD1
V: TRBV29-1
size: .
J: TRBJ2-1
DNA: TGCAGCACAGGGGGACAGTCGACATACAATGAGCAGTTCTTC
CDR3: CSTGGQSTYNEQFF

D: .
V: TRBV5-5
size: .
J: TRBJ1-2
DNA: TGTGCCAGCAGCTTGGAAGGGGGAGGGGGGGGCTATGGCTACACCTTC
CDR3: CASSLEGGGGGYGYTF

D: TRBD2
V: TRBV23-1
size: .
J: TRBJ2-1
DNA: TGCGCCAGCAGTCAATCCTGCCCACGAGCGGGAAAAACCTACAATGAGCAGTTCTTC
CDR3: CASSQSCPRAGKTYNEQFF

D: TRBD2
V: TRBV5-1
size: .
J: TRBJ2-1
DNA: TGCGCCAGCAGCTTGACTCTAGCGGGGTCAAATGAGCAGTTCTTC
CDR3: CASSLTLAGSNEQFF

D: .
V: TRBV5-4
size: .
J: TRBJ1-2
DNA: TGTGCCAGCAGCCCGGGTGACTATGGCTACACCTTC
CDR3: CASSPGDYGYTF

D: TRBD2
V: TRBV3-1/TRBV3-2
size: .
J: TRBJ2-3
DNA: TGTGCCAGCAGCACCACGGGCGGGGGGTCAGATACGCAGTATTTT
CDR3: CASSTTGGGSDTQYF

D: TRBD1
V: TRBV6-5
size: .
J: TRBJ2-3
DNA: TGTGCCAGCAGTTACGCAGGGGGCTTAACAGATACGCAGTATTTT
CDR3: CASSYAGGLTDTQYF

D: .
V: TRBV30
size: .
J: TRBJ1-1
DNA: TGTGCCTGGAGTAAAACACACACTGAAGCTTTCTTT
CDR3: CAWSKTHTEAFF

D: .
V: TRBV4-2
size: .
J: TRBJ2-7
DNA: TGTGCCAGCAGCCCCAATTGGGAGGGGGGGTGGCAGTACTTC
CDR3: CASSPNWEGGWQYF

D: TRBD1
V: TRBV10-3
size: once
J: TRBJ2-7
DNA: TGTGCCATCAGTAGTACAGGGGGAGCCTACGAGCAGTACTTC
CDR3: CAISSTGGAYEQYF

D: TRBD1
V: TRBV30
size: .
J: TRBJ2-7
DNA: TGTGCCTGGAGCGACAGGGTTCACGGAGAGCAGTACTTC
CDR3: CAWSDRVHGEQYF

D: .
V: TRBV24-1
size: .
J: TRBJ2-7
DNA: TGTGCCACCAGTGATTCCGGGCCAGCAGGGGAGCAGTACTTC
CDR3: CATSDSGPAGEQYF

D: TRBD2
V: TRBV6-6
size: few
J: TRBJ2-1
DNA: TGTGCCACTAGCGGGGGCTGGGGCAATGAGCAGTTCTTC
CDR3: CATSGGWGNEQFF

D: TRBD1
V: TRBV6-5
size: .
J: TRBJ1-1
DNA: TGTGCCAGCACTGTGACAGGGGGCATCACTGAAGCTTTCTTT
CDR3: CASTVTGGITEAFF

D: .
V: TRBV11-3
size: .
J: TRBJ2-1
DNA: TGTGCCAGCAGCCGTAGGACGGAGGGTGAGCAGTTCTTC
CDR3: CASSRRTEGEQFF

D: .
V: TRBV19
size: .
J: TRBJ1-6
DNA: TGTGCCAGTACCGCACAGCATCCGTATAATTCACCCCTCCACTTT
CDR3: CASTAQHPYNSPLHF

D: .
V: TRBV27
size: .
J: TRBJ2-7
DNA: TGTGCCAGCAGCCCCGGGACTCCGGTCCCCTACGAGCAGTACTTC
CDR3: CASSPGTPVPYEQYF

D: TRBD2
V: TRBV6-2/TRBV6-3
size: once
J: TRBJ2-2
DNA: TGTGCCAGCAGTTTATTTGGGAGGGCGTTAGGCACCGGGGAGCTGTTTTTT
CDR3: CASSLFGRALGTGELFF

D: .
V: TRBV7-8
size: once
J: TRBJ2-7
DNA: TGTGCCAGCAGCTTAGCACGGGCAGGGGGGGAGCAGTACTTC
CDR3: CASSLARAGGEQYF

D: .
V: TRBV6-1
size: .
J: TRBJ1-4
DNA: TGTGCCAGCAGTGAGCGAGGGAGGGGTAATGAAAAACTGTTTTTT
CDR3: CASSERGRGNEKLFF

D: .
V: TRBV24-1
size: once
J: TRBJ1-1
DNA: TGTGCCACCAGTGATGCGGGGGGCGATGAAGCTTTCTTT
CDR3: CATSDAGGDEAFF

D: .
V: TRBV5-1
size: .
J: TRBJ2-5
DNA: TGCGCCAGCAGCTTGGACCAGGGGCTGGAGACCCAGTACTTC
CDR3: CASSLDQGLETQYF

D: .
V: TRBV6-5
size: .
J: TRBJ2-1
DNA: TGTGCCAGCAGTCTAATCAGGGAACCCTACAATGAGCAGTTCTTC
CDR3: CASSLIREPYNEQFF

D: TRBD1
V: TRBV23-1
size: .
J: TRBJ2-3
DNA: TGCGCCAGCAGTTACTCCGGGACAGGGGGCGCGGATACGCAGTATTTT
CDR3: CASSYSGTGGADTQYF

D: .
V: TRBV19
size: .
J: TRBJ2-7
DNA: TGTGCCAGTAGTACCCCGACAGGAACATTCTCCTACGAGCAGTACTTC
CDR3: CASSTPTGTFSYEQYF

D: TRBD1
V: TRBV6-5
size: .
J: TRBJ1-2
DNA: TGTGCCAGCAGCAGACAGGGTGGAGACTATGGCTACACCTTC
CDR3: CASSRQGGDYGYTF